Presented here are 10 T cell receptor beta chains from one specimen sequenced in a study of CD8+ T cells in alopecia areata. As the sequencing template, cDNA was produced by extracting RNA and reverse transcribing it. Sequencing was performed with immunoSEQ multiplex PCR; in TCRdb, only in-frame clones are kept and a portion is missing. Here the sample spans 190,000 or so clones, approximately 56% being singletons. The treatment denotes: oral pan-JAK inhibitor, 5-10 mg twice daily. The sample was CD4+ T cells sorted from blood, taken at week 4, from a patient treated with tofacitinib. The receptor source for this set is a human donor with alopecia areata.

This clone was counted a few times. The rearrangement uses TRBV23-1 and TRBJ2-1, with D perhaps given as TRBD1 or TRBD2 (6 bases each). TRBV23-1 is given ORF status, its function remaining uncertain. The length of the CDR3 is 16 residues. Trimming took off 5 bases at V and 2 bases at J, with 16 bases between the two ends. The CDR3 DNA sequence: TGCGCCAGCAGTGAAGGAGGGGGGCACACCTACAATGAGCAGTTCTTC. Amino acids: CASSEGGGHTYNEQFF.

This clone has only a few counts. The rearrangement joins TRBV15 to TRBJ2-3; TRBD1 might be the D (6 bases). The CDR3 loop spans 14 amino acids. CDR1 LNHNV and CDR2 YYDKDF come from the germline V gene (reference sequence). V was cut by 9 bases and J by 1 base, with 14 bases left in between. CDR3 nucleotide sequence: TGTGCCACAGGGGGTAGGGGAGGCACAGATACGCAGTATTTT. Translating gives CATGGRGGTDTQYF.

In the case of this clone: Other DNA sequences in this sample translate to the same CDR3. The chain has TRBV7-9 and TRBJ1-1, with D tentatively TRBD1 (6 bases). This CDR3 spans 14 amino acids. Germline CDR1 is SEHNR and CDR2 is FQNEAQ (reference sequence). Between the trimmed V and J ends, which lost 3 bases and 0 bases, there was a span of 8 bases. The CDR3 nucleotides are TGTGCCAGCAGCTTCACAGGGCTGAACACTGAAGCTTTCTTT. Amino acid sequence: CASSFTGLNTEAFF.

This rearrangement joins TRBV5-4 to TRBJ2-1; 8 bases match TRBD1. This CDR3 comprises 17 residues. Trimming at V came to 6 bases and at J to 5 bases, leaving 16 bases not matched to a gene. Germline V gene lookup returns CDR1 SGHNT and CDR2 YYREEE (reference sequence). This chain's CDR3 is CASIPAPTGQADNEQFF. CDR3 nucleotide sequence: TGTGCCAGCATCCCCGCCCCGACGGGACAGGCTGACAATGAGCAGTTCTTC.

The rearrangement links TRBV29-1 to TRBJ2-7; D might be TRBD1 (6 bases). CDR3 size: 13 residues. V was pared by 1 base and J by 2 bases, with 9 bases between. Germline V CDR1 and CDR2: SQVTM, ANQGSEA. CDR3 nucleotides: TGCAGCGTTGAAGGAAACAGGGCCTACGAGCAGTACTTC. This codes for CSVEGNRAYEQYF.

This clone appeared a few times. The V and J genes are TRBV2 and TRBJ2-1, with a weak D call TRBD1 (7 bases). Germline lookup yields CDR1 SNHLY and CDR2 FYNNEI. With 7 bases removed from V and 7 bases from J, the gap between germline ends came to 17 bases. The CDR3 spans 14 residues. In nucleotides, the CDR3 is TGTGCCAGCAAGGAGGGGGCAGTAAGAAATGAGCAGTTCTTC. Amino acid sequence: CASKEGAVRNEQFF.

This clone showed up just a few times. The gene calls are TRBV27 and TRBJ1-4; D remains unclear. Per the germline V gene, CDR1 is MNHEY and CDR2 is SMNVEV (reference sequence). V was shortened by 2 bases and J by 7 bases, with 17 bases between the two germline ends. The CDR3 sequence is 16 residues long. The DNA for the CDR3 is TGTGCCAGCAGTTTAAGGGTCGGTTCGACGGCTGAAAAACTGTTTTTT. Its protein is CASSLRVGSTAEKLFF.

V is TRBV10-3 and J is TRBJ2-3, with 9 bases that match TRBD2. The CDR3 has 14 residues. J was trimmed by 2 bases and V by 6 bases; bases with no gene match: 3. The germline V gene has CDR1 ENHRY and CDR2 SYGVKD. Written as DNA, the CDR3 is TGTGCCATCAGGAGCGGGGGGACCACAGATACGCAGTATTTT. Protein sequence: CAIRSGGTTDTQYF.

The V call is TRBV18, the J call TRBJ2-3; the match to TRBD1 covers 9 bases. CDR1 and CDR2 from the germline V gene are KGHSH and LQKENI. With 3 bases clipped from V and 3 bases from J, the junction kept 4 bases outside the gene matches. The CDR3 sequence is 15 residues long. The CDR3 sequence is CASSPGTGWTDTQYF. The CDR3 DNA follows: TGTGCCAGCTCACCCGGGACAGGGTGGACAGATACGCAGTATTTT.

This clone was seen a single time. The V and J genes are TRBV14 and TRBJ2-5; D is unclear. V lost 1 base, J lost 5 bases, and 11 bases lay in between. The CDR3 runs to 14 residues. The germline CDR1 and CDR2 sequences are SGHDN and FVKESK. CDR3 protein: CASSQALGLETQYF. For the CDR3, the DNA is TGTGCCAGCAGCCAAGCGCTGGGGTTGGAGACCCAGTACTTC.